The present T cell receptor beta chain was sequenced within a study of blood T cell repertoires in COVID-19. This CDR3 region has 14 residues. Trimming cost V 2 bases and J 5 bases; bases outside gene matches: 6. Germline V gene sequence: CDR1 SGHKS, CDR2 YYEKEE (reference sequence). Allocation to cohorts depended on clinical history reported by the participants. TCRdb's table, derived via immunoSEQ multiplex PCR, lists solely in-frame clones and lacks some. This sample has about 150,000 clones, with about nine tenths found just once. The clonotype comes from a man between 50 and 59 years old who had recovered from COVID-19. V usage is TRBV5-5 and J usage is TRBJ2-7, with 8 bases aligning to TRBD2. Sequencing used PBMCs or T cells enriched from blood (not recorded which). CDR3 in DNA: TGTGCCAGCAGCTTTTCTAGCGGGTTAAACGAGCAGTACTTC. Translation gives CASSFSSGLNEQYF.